One and the same sample provided the 6 T cell receptor beta chains below, sequenced in a study of CD8 T cells in ankylosing spondylitis. TCRdb used MiXCR to reprocess the 5' RACE reads, holding one entry per CDR3 protein. Of some 340,000 distinct CDR3 sequences listed, approximately 15% were seen once; the top ten hold 0.85% to 1.4%. Sequenced: blood, either unsorted or a sorted T cell fraction (not recorded which). These receptors all stem from a male donor with ankylosing spondylitis or in good health (not recorded which).

The chain joins TRBV25-1 to TRBJ1-2; the match to TRBD1 covers 10 bases. Germline V CDR1 and CDR2: MGHDK, SYGVNS. The CDR3 extends over 15 amino acids. Unmatched junction bases numbered 8, after V lost 2 bases and J lost 8 bases. The CDR3 DNA reads TGTGCCAGCAGTGAACTCTCCGGGACAGGGGAAGGCTACACCTTC. It encodes CASSELSGTGEGYTF.

This clonotype was counted many times. V is TRBV12-3 or TRBV12-4 and J is TRBJ1-2, with no clear D. The ends were cut back, 4 bases at V and 1 base at J, with 7 bases in the middle. CDR3 length: 13 amino acids. The CDR3 DNA is TGTGCCAGCAGTTGGTGGGGTAACTATGGCTACACCTTC. Translation: CASSWWGNYGYTF.

Here the CDR3 reads CASSAEGYEQYF. CDR3 in DNA: TGTGCCAGCAGTGCAGAAGGCTACGAGCAGTACTTC. The gene calls are TRBV12-3 or TRBV12-4 and TRBJ2-7; no clear D gene. The CDR3 totals 12 residues. The V end lost 5 bases, the J end lost 3 bases, and 8 bases lay between the germline ends.

The rearrangement uses TRBV6-1 and TRBJ1-5, with a weak D call TRBD1 (5 bases). Germline values: CDR1 MNHNS, CDR2 SASEGT. The CDR3 runs 15 residues. V gave up 6 bases and J gave up 3 bases, with 15 bases separating them. The CDR3 nucleotides are TGTGCCAGCAGGAGGCGGGGGTCGAACAATCAGCCCCAGCATTTT. It yields the protein CASRRRGSNNQPQHF.

The rearrangement uses TRBV12-5 and TRBJ2-7, with 9 bases that match TRBD1. Trimming at V came to 1 base and at J to 5 bases, leaving 12 bases not matched to a gene. The CDR3 spans 17 residues. Germline CDR1 is LGHNT and CDR2 is FRNRAP. The CDR3 DNA reads TGTGCTAGTGGTTTGGGAGTAGGCGGACAGGGGTTCGACGAGCAGTACTTC. This translates into CASGLGVGGQGFDEQYF.

Many counts were recorded for this clonotype. V is TRBV12-3 or TRBV12-4 and J is TRBJ2-2, with 8 bases lining up with TRBD2. V trimming: 6 bases; J trimming: 3 bases; junction bases outside the gene matches: 12. CDR3 length: 17 residues. CDR3 amino acids: CASSPIRTSRDTGELFF. DNA for the CDR3: TGTGCCAGCAGCCCGATCCGGACTAGCCGGGACACCGGGGAGCTGTTTTTT.